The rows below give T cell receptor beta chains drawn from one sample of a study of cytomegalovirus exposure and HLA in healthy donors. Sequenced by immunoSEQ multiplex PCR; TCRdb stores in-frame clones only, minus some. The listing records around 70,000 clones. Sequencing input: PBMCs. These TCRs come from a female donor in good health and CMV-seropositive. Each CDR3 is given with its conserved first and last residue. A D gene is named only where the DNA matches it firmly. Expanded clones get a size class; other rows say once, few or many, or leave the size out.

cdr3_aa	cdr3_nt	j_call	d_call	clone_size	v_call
CASRPATGVYGYTF	TGTGCCAGCAGGCCAGCTACAGGGGTCTATGGCTACACCTTC	TRBJ1-2	TRBD1	-	TRBV25-1
CASSLASYEQYF	TGTGCCAGCAGCTTGGCTAGCTACGAGCAGTACTTC	TRBJ2-7	-	-	TRBV5-5
CASSIPGGGGYTF	TGTGCCAGTAGTATCCCGGGGGGTGGAGGCTACACCTTC	TRBJ1-2	-	-	TRBV19
CASSQDHLQAFNEKLFF	TGCGCCAGCAGCCAAGATCATTTGCAGGCCTTTAATGAAAAACTGTTTTTT	TRBJ1-4	-	-	TRBV4-1
CASSFLAGVSYEQYF	TGCGCCAGCAGCTTCCTAGCGGGAGTTTCCTACGAGCAGTACTTC	TRBJ2-7	TRBD2	-	TRBV5-1
CASSPSTAQGSSYEQYF	TGTGCCAGCTCACCTTCTACCGCGCAGGGTTCCTCCTACGAGCAGTACTTC	TRBJ2-7	-	-	TRBV18
CASSFLLAGASTDTQYF	TGTGCCAGCAGCTTTCTATTAGCGGGGGCTAGCACAGATACGCAGTATTTT	TRBJ2-3	TRBD2	-	TRBV7-9
CATSRDGQAIYGYTF	TGTGCCACCAGCAGAGATGGGCAGGCGATCTATGGCTACACCTTC	TRBJ1-2	-	-	TRBV15
CASSLIRYEQYF	TGTGCCAGCAGTTTAATCCGCTACGAGCAGTACTTC	TRBJ2-7	-	-	TRBV28
CASTRQGAGYGYTF	TGTGCCAGCACCCGACAGGGGGCAGGTTATGGCTACACCTTC	TRBJ1-2	TRBD1	-	TRBV2
CARRETYEQYF	TGTGCCAGGCGGGAGACGTACGAGCAGTACTTC	TRBJ2-7	TRBD2	-	TRBV19
CASSPPPSTGANVLTF	TGTGCCAGCTCACCACCTCCGTCTACGGGGGCCAACGTCCTGACTTTC	TRBJ2-6	-	-	TRBV18
CASSLTQGTNEKLFF	TGTGCCAGCTCACTAACACAGGGGACTAATGAAAAACTGTTTTTT	TRBJ1-4	TRBD1	-	TRBV18
CASSPLNEKLFF	TGTGCCAGCTCACCTCTCAATGAAAAACTGTTTTTT	TRBJ1-4	-	-	TRBV18
CASSADTTLFSYEQYF	TGTGCCAGCTCAGCGGACACAACCTTATTTTCCTACGAGCAGTACTTC	TRBJ2-7	-	-	TRBV18
CASSPTPGGSAYEQYF	TGCGCCAGCAGCCCGACCCCAGGGGGCTCGGCTTACGAGCAGTACTTC	TRBJ2-7	TRBD1	-	TRBV5-1
CASSHVGAGAPYEQYF	TGTGCCAGCAGCCATGTGGGGGCGGGGGCACCCTACGAGCAGTACTTC	TRBJ2-7	-	-	TRBV7-9
CASSSLGPKLAGGPLGELFF	TGCGCCAGCAGCTCGCTCGGCCCTAAATTGGCGGGGGGGCCATTGGGGGAGCTGTTTTTT	TRBJ2-2	TRBD2	-	TRBV4-3
CASAPSLAGGRETQYF	TGTGCCAGCGCACCATCTCTAGCGGGGGGGCGCGAGACCCAGTACTTC	TRBJ2-5	TRBD2	-	TRBV18
CASSYGPEADTQYF	TGCGCCAGCAGCTATGGCCCGGAGGCAGATACGCAGTATTTT	TRBJ2-3	-	-	TRBV4-3
CASSLNRNYGYTF	TGTGCCAGCAGCTTAAATCGGAACTATGGCTACACCTTC	TRBJ1-2	-	-	TRBV7-9
CASRPDRGSSPLHF	TGTGCCAGCAGGCCGGACAGGGGAAGTTCACCCCTCCACTTT	TRBJ1-6	TRBD1	medium-sized	TRBV28
CASSFQGAHEQYF	TGCGCCAGCAGCTTCCAGGGGGCCCACGAGCAGTACTTC	TRBJ2-7	TRBD1	-	TRBV5-1
CASSYGGRLDTQYF	TGTGCCAGCAGCTATGGGGGGAGGTTAGATACGCAGTATTTT	TRBJ2-3	-	-	TRBV5-4